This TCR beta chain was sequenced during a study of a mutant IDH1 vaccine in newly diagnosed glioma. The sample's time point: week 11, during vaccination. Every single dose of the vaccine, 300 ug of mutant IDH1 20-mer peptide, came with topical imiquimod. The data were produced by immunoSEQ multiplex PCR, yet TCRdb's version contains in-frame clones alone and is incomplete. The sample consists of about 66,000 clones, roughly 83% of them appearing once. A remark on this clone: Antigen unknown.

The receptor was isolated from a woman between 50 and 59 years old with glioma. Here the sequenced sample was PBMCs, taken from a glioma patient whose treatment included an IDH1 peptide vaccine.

This CDR3 is CASRASGLNTEAFF. For the CDR3, the DNA is TGTGCCAGCAGGGCCAGCGGTTTGAACACTGAAGCTTTCTTT. V gene TRBV2 combines with J gene TRBJ1-1; D is uncertain. Germline assignment: CDR1 SNHLY and CDR2 FYNNEI. Trimming took 6 bases from V and 0 from J, leaving 11 bases between them. The CDR3 consists of 14 residues.